This TCR beta chain was sequenced during a study of blood T cells in healthy people across ages. Broader study findings: TCR beta diversity per million T cells fell roughly linearly with age. Estimates based on one million T cells were treated as lower bounds.

V was clipped by 5 bases and J by 5 bases, with 15 bases between them. CDR1 is SNHLY and CDR2 is FYNNEI in the germline V gene. The CDR3 spans 14 residues. Next came a second PCR, run for roughly 6 to 11 cycles, which used a sample-barcoded 5' primer along with a J-beta primer mix. TCRdb ran MiXCR on the 5' RACE reads and lists one entry per CDR3 protein. The sample gives about 1.1 million distinct CDR3 sequences, 35% to 45% of which show up once; around 12% is in the top ten. This clonotype was picked up a small number of times. Its antigen is currently unknown. The sequenced sample was blood. The clonotype was recovered from a man between 18 and 35 years old in good health. V usage is TRBV2 and J usage is TRBJ1-1; D remains unclear. The CDR3: CASSPGLGKTEAFF. The CDR3 nucleotides read TGTGCCAGCAGTCCGGGCCTGGGGAAGACTGAAGCTTTCTTT.